Below are 28 T cell receptor delta chains sequenced from a single sample in a study of γδ T cells in repeated Plasmodium falciparum infection (dated by TCRdb to about 2021). The library was generated by multiplex PCR. Sequencing used an Illumina MiSeq. TCRdb reprocessed the public reads with the caller CATT; rows with the same DNA were merged afterwards. Recorded for this sample are about 89,000 delta-chain clones; roughly 1.4% of them occurred a single time. Of the sample, 9% is held by the ten largest clones. For bulk TCR repertoire analysis, Vgamma9/Vdelta2+ and Vdelta2-negative gammadelta T cell populations were flow-sorted out of peripheral blood mononuclear cells. Sequencing was carried out using gamma-delta T cells from blood. The receptors here all came from a pool of human donors (malaria-infected and uninfected, not separated).

On this clone: The protein that TCRdb holds for this DNA derives from a much larger clone and differs from the translated DNA at residue 7, which likely indicates a read error; the protein shown here is translated from the DNA. V usage is TRDV2 and J usage is TRDJ3, with 10 bases matching TRDD3. As TCRdb names no J gene, one was assigned here on the basis of a DNA match to germline. This CDR3 spans 21 amino acids. Germline CDR1 and CDR2: GEAIGNYY and EKD. V dropped 2 bases and J dropped 3; count of bases not matched to a gene: 15. The CDR3 is CACDKLVGDTKTNWDTRQMFF. The DNA for the CDR3 is TGTGCCTGTGACAAGTTGGTGGGGGATACCAAAACGAACTGGGACACCCGACAGATGTTTTTC.

This clone was recorded a few times. The J segment was not called; the V segment is TRDV2; whether TRDD3, the table's D call, matches the DNA was not checked. In germline, CDR1 is GEAIGNYY, CDR2 EKD. The CDR3 covers 21 residues. CDR3 sequence (DNA): TGTGCCTGTGACCCCTTCTGGGGGATACACCCAAGCTCCTGGGGCACCCGACAGATGTTCTTC. Translation: CACDPFWGIHPSSWGTRQMFF.

The sample holds a few counts of this clone. The protein given by TCRdb reflects a much larger clone and differs at residue 8 from this DNA's translation, likely from a read error; the protein shown is the DNA's translation. V usage is TRDV3 and J usage is TRDJ1; 10 bases are shared with TRDD3. The trim removed 0 bases at V and 0 bases at J, leaving 7 bases unmatched. Germline values: CDR1 TVYSNPD, CDR2 GDNSRS (reference sequence). The CDR3 is made up of 16 amino acids. CDR3 region: CAFRNGGYSYTDKLIF. CDR3 nucleotide sequence: TGTGCCTTTAGGAATGGGGGATACAGTTACACCGATAAACTCATCTTT. The full variable domain, with the rest looked up from reference TRDV3 and TRDJ1, is CDKVTQSSPDQTVASGSEVVLLCTYDTVYSNPDLFWYRIRPDYSFQFVFYGDNSRSEGADFTQGRFSVKHILTQKAFHLVISPVRTEDSATYYCAFRNGGYSYTDKLIFGKGTRVTVEP.

As concerns this clone: TCRdb's listed protein matches a much larger clone and diverges from this DNA's translation at residue 9, likely through a read error; the protein shown comes from the DNA. The V call is TRDV2, the J call TRDJ1, with TRDD3 matching over 8 bases. No J gene is reported in TCRdb; it was inferred here by comparing the DNA with germline. The CDR3 is made up of 16 amino acids. Unmatched junction bases numbered 6, after V lost 0 bases and J lost 1 base. Germline-derived CDR1 and CDR2 are GEAIGNYY and EKD. For the CDR3, the DNA is TGTGCCTGTGACACCGGACTGGGGGGTAGCACCGATAAACTCATCTTT. Translating gives CACDTGLGGSTDKLIF.

This clone was detected a few times. This is likely an artifact of a read error, given a far larger clone one base away. The same CDR3 can be traced to other DNA sequences in this sample. The V call is TRDV1, the J call TRDJ1; tentatively, D is TRDD2 (6 bases). Matching the DNA to germline supplied the J gene, which TCRdb does not give. Between the trimmed V and J ends, which lost 1 base and 0 bases, there was a span of 30 bases. Germline V lookup: CDR1 TSWWSYY, CDR2 QGS. This CDR3 region has 22 residues. CDR3 coding DNA: TGTGCTCTTGGGGAACCTATGGGCCATCCTACTGGAGGACGTCTGTACACCGATAAACTCATCTTT. This sequence encodes CALGEPMGHPTGGRLYTDKLIF.

A few counts support this clone. TCRdb pairs this DNA with a much larger clone's protein that differs at residues 7 and 13, likely a read error; the protein shown was translated from the DNA. This chain connects TRDV1 to TRDJ1, with D perhaps TRDD3 (6 bases). There are 21 residues in the CDR3. Germline V lookup: CDR1 TSWWSYY, CDR2 QGS. Deletions cut 4 bases from V and 0 bases from J, with 30 bases between. CDR3 region: CALGGAYLSRTGRKYTDKLIF. The CDR3 bases are TGTGCTCTTGGGGGGGCCTACCTAAGCCGTACTGGGAGAAAGTACACCGATAAACTCATCTTT.

As concerns this clone: TCRdb records a much larger clone's protein for this DNA, with a difference at residue 5 that likely arises from a read error; the protein given is the translation of the DNA. The chain links TRDV3 to TRDJ1; D gene unclear. V gave up 0 bases and J gave up 1 base, with 21 bases separating them. Germline CDR1 reads TVYSNPD; CDR2 reads GDNSRS (reference sequence). This CDR3 spans 17 amino acids. CDR3 nucleotides: TGTGCCTTTAGATACAGCCCCGGGGCGGGTTCCACCGATAAACTCATCTTT. Its translation is CAFRYSPGAGSTDKLIF.

Only a few counts were recorded for this clone. TCRdb lists the protein of a much larger clone for this DNA, which differs at residue 12, so this is likely a read error; the protein given here is translated from the DNA itself. The genes are TRDV1 and TRDJ1; the match to TRDD3 covers 13 bases. The CDR3 is made up of 24 amino acids. V shed 0 bases and J 10 bases; nucleotides not matched to a gene: 32. Germline V CDR1 and CDR2: TSWWSYY, QGS. CDR3 DNA sequence: TGTGCTCTTGGGGAACTAGTCCCTAGCTATAAGCCAGCATCGACTGGGGGATACGCTTTAACACTCATCTTT. Its translation: CALGELVPSYKPASTGGYALTLIF.

In its sample, this clone was seen many times. V usage is TRDV1 and J usage is TRDJ1; TRDD2 or TRDD3 may be the D gene (6 bases each). There are 22 residues in the CDR3. CDR1 is TSWWSYY, CDR2 QGS, per germline. Trimming took off 3 bases at V and 0 bases at J, with 32 bases between the two ends. CDR3 DNA sequence: TGTGCTCTTGGGGAGCCTCGGCCTTCCATATCTTACTGGGAATCCTACACCGATAAACTCATCTTT. The encoded protein is CALGEPRPSISYWESYTDKLIF.

About this clone itself: A far larger clone differs by one base, so this is likely a read error. The same CDR3 arises from other DNA sequences in this sample as well. The chain is built from TRDV1 and TRDJ1; 9 bases agree with TRDD3. Germline lookup yields CDR1 TSWWSYY and CDR2 QGS. The CDR3 spans 22 residues. CDR3 in amino acids: CALGDTLYSMTYWGTYTDKLIF. CDR3 coding DNA: TGTGCTCTCGGGGACACCCTTTATTCCATGACGTACTGGGGGACTTACACCGATAAACTCATCTTT.

In its sample, this clone was seen a few times. The likely explanation is a read error, given a far larger clone one base away. This sample includes further DNA sequences coding for the same CDR3. The V gene was identified as TRDV2, while no J gene was called; TRDD3, the table's D call, was not compared with the DNA. The CDR3 sequence is 16 residues long. The germline V gene encodes CDR1 GEAIGNYY and CDR2 EKD. CDR3 in DNA: TGTGCCTGTGACACCGTGGGGGATACTGAGACCGATAAGCTCATCTTT. It codes for CACDTVGDTETDKLIF.

As for this clone: A far larger clone differs by one base, so this is likely a read error. This same CDR3 is encoded by further DNA sequences in the sample. The chain recombines TRDV1 with TRDJ1; 7 nucleotides align to TRDD3. As TCRdb names no J gene, one was assigned here on the basis of a DNA match to germline. Germline assignment: CDR1 TSWWSYY and CDR2 QGS. This CDR3 comprises 18 residues. The CDR3 sequence is CALGELPVGDDYTDKLIF. DNA for the CDR3: TGTGCTCTCGGGGAACTTCCGGTGGGGGACGACTACACCGATAAACTCATCTTT.

This clone showed up just a few times. The protein TCRdb gives is from a much larger clone and does not agree with this DNA's translation at residue 13, likely a read error; the protein shown here comes from the DNA. The genes are TRDV2 and TRDJ1, with D possibly being TRDD3 (6 bases). Because TCRdb records no J gene, it was assigned here through a match of the DNA to germline. The CDR3 consists of 16 residues. Germline V CDR1 and CDR2: GEAIGNYY, EKD. As DNA, the CDR3 is TGTGCCTGTGACACCGTGGGGGCCTCGTACACCGATAGACTCATCTTT. Translated, it gives CACDTVGASYTDRLIF.

This clone was found a few times. One base separates it from a far larger clone, so it is likely a read error. This same CDR3 is encoded by further DNA sequences in the sample. J is TRDJ1 and V is TRDV1; 12 bases map to TRDD3. The J gene, not given by TCRdb, was assigned here from a germline match of the nucleotide sequence. CDR1 is TSWWSYY and CDR2 is QGS in the germline V gene. CDR3 length: 22 amino acids. The CDR3 here is CALGEPFGRSFWGIRPTDKLIF. In DNA form, the CDR3 reads TGTGCTCTCGGGGAACCCTTCGGGAGATCCTTCTGGGGGATACGCCCCACCGATAAACTCATCTTT.

This clone turned up a few times. One base separates it from a far larger clone, so it is likely a read error. Other nucleotide sequences in the sample specify the same CDR3. CDR3 nucleotide sequence: TGCGCTCTTGGGGAACTGACATGGACCGATAAACTCATCTTT. Amino acid sequence: CALGELTWTDKLIF. The rearrangement uses TRDV1 and TRDJ1; D is possibly TRDD3 (5 bases). The CDR3 contains 14 residues. CDR1 and CDR2 from the germline V gene are TSWWSYY and QGS.

This clone has just a few counts. TCRdb's protein, taken from a much larger clone, differs from this DNA's translation at residue 8, likely owing to a read error; the protein displayed comes from the DNA. J is TRDJ1 and V is TRDV1; tentative D call: TRDD3 (5 bases). TCRdb supplies no J gene; here it was assigned by aligning the nucleotide sequence to germline. Germline V CDR1 and CDR2: TSWWSYY, QGS. The CDR3 sequence is 11 residues long. Trimming stripped 9 bases from V and 9 bases from J, with 14 bases between. The CDR3 DNA follows: TGTGCTCTCCTTATACGGGGTGAACTCATCTTT. It is translated as CALLIRGELIF.

This clone has ten or more counts. This chain connects TRDV1 to TRDJ1; TRDD3 matches 7 bases. Germline V gives CDR1 TSWWSYY, CDR2 QGS. The CDR3 totals 22 residues. With V trimmed by 4 bases and J by 0 bases, 26 bases remained unmatched. The CDR3 DNA sequence: TGTGCTCTTGGGGGTCCGAATCCTCATCCCTCTTTGGGGGACCTCCACACCGATAAACTCATCTTT. Amino acid sequence: CALGGPNPHPSLGDLHTDKLIF.

This clone was observed a handful of times. This DNA's translation differs at residue 23 from TCRdb's protein, which comes from a much larger clone; a read error is likely, and the protein shown is translated from the DNA. The V gene reported is TRDV1; the J gene is uncalled; the table assigns TRDD3, which was not confirmed against the DNA. Germline V gene lookup returns CDR1 TSWWSYY and CDR2 QGS. The CDR3 spans 25 residues. CDR3 DNA: TGTGCTCTTGGGGTCCCATTCCCCGCCCTTTCCTACTTTACTGGGGGATACGAATACACCGATAAACCCATCTTT. Protein sequence: CALGVPFPALSYFTGGYEYTDKPIF.

To note about this clone: The translation of this DNA and the TCRdb protein of a much larger clone differ at residue 3, probably owing to a read error; the protein shown here is translated from the DNA. The rearrangement links TRDV2 to TRDJ1, with D hard to call. The CDR3 is made up of 13 amino acids. Germline CDR1 GEAIGNYY, CDR2 EKD. CDR3 coding DNA: TGTGCCTGGGACAGTGTAGGAGTCGATAAACTCATCTTT. This translates into CAWDSVGVDKLIF.

To note about this clone: Only one base separates this from a far larger clonotype, so it likely reflects a read error. This sample includes further DNA sequences coding for the same CDR3. The chain recombines TRDV1 with TRDJ1; a possible D gene is TRDD3 (6 bases). TCRdb does not report a J gene; here it was assigned by matching the DNA to germline references. The CDR3 runs 16 residues. The V end lost 9 bases, the J end lost 0 bases, and 20 bases lay between the germline ends. In germline, CDR1 is TSWWSYY, CDR2 QGS. The CDR3 DNA is TGTGCTCTCCGGCTTGGGGGGGAGGGCTACACCGATAAACTCATCTTT. Residues: CALRLGGEGYTDKLIF.

Worth noting for this clone: Given a much more abundant clone one base away, this may be a read error. The V gene reported is TRDV1; the J gene is uncalled; the table's TRDD3 call for D was not verified on the DNA. Germline V gives CDR1 TSWWSYY, CDR2 QGS. The length of the CDR3 is 17 residues. The DNA of the CDR3 is TGTGCTCTTGGAAAAGGTGAAGGCTGGGGGATTTGTGATAAGCTCATCTTT. Translating it yields CALGKGEGWGICDKLIF.

This clone was counted a few times. A read error is likely here: a far larger clone is one base away. The same CDR3 is also encoded by other DNA sequences in this sample. The chain carries TRDV1 and TRDJ1; D uncertain. In the absence of a J gene in TCRdb, the DNA was matched to germline to assign it here. CDR1 and CDR2 from the germline V gene are TSWWSYY and QGS. The V gene lost 3 bases and the J gene lost 1 base, with 12 bases spanning the gap. This CDR3 is built from 15 residues. Here the CDR3 reads CALGDHLSSTDKLIF. In DNA, the CDR3 is TGTGCTCTTGGGGACCACCTCAGTTCCACCGATAAACTCATCTTT.

Points on this clone: This DNA's translation differs at residue 16 from TCRdb's protein, which comes from a much larger clone; a read error is likely, and the protein shown is translated from the DNA. The CDR3 loop is CALGKGDPTSWGLTYADKLIF. Here the CDR3 DNA reads TGTGCTCTTGGGAAGGGGGATCCTACGAGCTGGGGGTTAACGTACGCCGATAAACTCATCTTT. The rearrangement joins TRDV1 to TRDJ1, with D tentatively TRDD3 (7 bases). The J gene, left out of TCRdb, was set here by checking the DNA against germline. Germline CDR1 is TSWWSYY and CDR2 is QGS. The CDR3 sequence is 21 residues long. V shed 5 bases and J shed 3 bases, with 34 bases lying between them.

This clone was seen more than once but under ten times. Since a far larger clone is one base different, this is likely a read error. This CDR3 is also generated by other DNA sequences in the sample. This chain links TRDV1 with TRDJ1, with 8 positions matching TRDD3. V gave up 0 bases and J gave up 0 bases; unmatched junction bases: 21. This CDR3 has 22 amino acids. From germline, CDR1 is TSWWSYY and CDR2 QGS. The CDR3 region is CALGELRSRSDWGPKYTDKLIF. For the CDR3, the DNA is TGTGCTCTTGGGGAACTAAGGTCCCGCTCTGACTGGGGGCCGAAGTACACCGATAAACTCATCTTT.

In this sample, this clone turned up a few times. A much larger clonotype is one base distant, so this may be a read error. This CDR3 is also generated by other DNA sequences in the sample. The chain links TRDV1 to TRDJ1; TRDD3 aligns across 8 bases. Germline CDR1 and CDR2: TSWWSYY and QGS. CDR3 length: 19 residues. Losses at the gene ends were 2 bases for V and 5 bases for J; bases not matched to a gene: 19. The CDR3 sequence is CALGETSPKRGISGDKLIF. The CDR3 DNA sequence: TGTGCTCTTGGGGAAACCTCTCCTAAGCGGGGGATAAGTGGTGATAAACTCATCTTT.

The sample holds a few counts of this clone. This likely stems from a read error, as it lies one base from a far larger clone. Other DNA sequences in the same sample also yield this CDR3. This chain joins TRDV1 and TRDJ1, with 9 bases aligning to TRDD3. Matching the DNA to germline supplied the J gene, which TCRdb does not give. The germline V gene has CDR1 TSWWSYY and CDR2 QGS. This CDR3 region has 23 residues. V lost 1 base and J lost 2; bases outside the gene matches: 26. The DNA for the CDR3 is TGTGCTCTTGGGGAACGTTGCACCTTCCCAGGGGGATACTGGAGTATAGGAACCGATAAACTCATCTTT. Protein product: CALGERCTFPGGYWSIGTDKLIF.

Many counts were recorded for this clone. CDR3 residues: CAYRSPEVPMHWGIEGEDTDKLIF. The CDR3 DNA is TGTGCTTATAGAAGCCCGGAGGTTCCTATGCACTGGGGGATTGAGGGTGAGGACACCGATAAACTCATCTTT. This sequence joins TRAV38-2/DV8 and TRDJ1, with 10 bases identical to TRDD3. In germline, CDR1 is TSESDYY, CDR2 QEAYKQQN. The V segment lost 5 bases and the J segment 0 bases; nucleotides outside the gene matches: 31. The CDR3 has 24 amino acids.

A word on this clone: TCRdb lists the protein of a much larger clone for this DNA, which differs at residue 3, so this is likely a read error; the protein given here is translated from the DNA itself. The chain recombines TRDV3 with TRDJ1; no firm D call. TCRdb gives no J gene; it was assigned here by matching the DNA to germline. Germline loops: CDR1 TVYSNPD, CDR2 GDNSRS (reference sequence). The V gene lost 4 bases and the J gene lost 0 bases, with 24 bases spanning the gap. The CDR3 totals 17 residues. In DNA, the CDR3 is TGTGCCTGTAGTTGGAGTCTTCGGGTCTGGTACACCGATAAACTCATCTTT. Translation: CACSWSLRVWYTDKLIF.